The sequence of this T cell receptor (beta chain) was determined in a study of beta chain features in type 1 diabetes. Regarding the study as a whole: Sampled from patients, naive, central memory and Treg TCRB repertoires appeared more similar than those sampled from healthy donors. Cells carrying high TCR expression could end up over-represented when cDNA is sequenced. All four CD4+ subsets from Type 1 diabetes patients carried moderately but significantly shorter TCRB CDR3s. A possible short-template PCR bias applies equally to patients and controls.

With respect to this clone: No antigen is known for it.

Investigators reverse transcribed all isolated RNA, so they sequenced expressed TCRB transcripts. Sequenced by immunoSEQ multiplex PCR; TCRdb stores in-frame clones only, minus some. The sample includes about 160,000 clones, approximately 7.8% of them seen just once. Germline loops: CDR1 LGHNT, CDR2 FRNRAP. The V and J ends lost 2 bases and 1 base respectively, with 12 bases between them. CDR3 size: 16 residues. The rearrangement links TRBV12-5 to TRBJ1-5; D is unresolved. The sequenced sample consisted of central memory CD4+ T cells from blood. This clonotype originated in a woman aged 40 to 49 with type 1 diabetes. The CDR3 spells CASGLPRQSSNQPQHF. CDR3 in DNA: TGTGCTAGTGGTTTGCCCAGGCAGTCAAGCAATCAGCCCCAGCATTTT. Combining the CDR3 with reference TRBV12-5 and TRBJ1-5 gives the whole variable domain DARVTQTPRHKVTEMGQEVTMRCQPILGHNTVFWYRQTMMQGLELLAYFRNRAPLDDSGMPKDRFSAEMPDATLATLKIQPSEPRDSAVYFCASGLPRQSSNQPQHFGDGTRLSIL.